Listed here is a single TCR beta chain. The antigen this receptor binds is unknown. No base qualities exist here, and no much larger clone lies one base off it. This sample is part of a study of T cell changes during pregnancy in multiple sclerosis (dated by TCRdb to the late 2010s). Describing the broader study: The study looked at changes in the T cell repertoire across pregnancy in women with multiple sclerosis.

V and J are truncated by 3 bases and 8 bases respectively, leaving an intervening sequence of 14 bases. The CDR3, cysteine through phenylalanine, is 14 amino acids long. Only the CDR3 part of the read is kept: 42 bases, read in frame from the first base. The germline V gene specifies SGHRS as CDR1 and YFSETQ as CDR2. Library method: the immunoSEQ multiplex PCR assay. TCRdb re-hosts the immuneACCESS table, in-frame sequences only. Its copies lack some clones; in the studies checked, an unresolved V gene accounts for under half of them, and the cause for the rest is not known. Within this sample are 20,000 to 25,000 clones, with more than 75% of them counted one time only. The ten biggest clones cover about 7.6% of the sample.

The sequence came from a female donor with multiple sclerosis, enrolled in a pregnancy study. The sample here was CD8+ T cells from peripheral blood mononuclear cells, taken before pregnancy. The rearrangement joined TRBV5-1 to TRBJ1-4; possibly the D gene is TRBD1, per 6 matching bases. The CDR3 has the sequence CASSWGGPLEKLFF. The nucleotide sequence is given as TGCGCCAGCAGCTGGGGGGGCCCTTTAGAAAAACTGTTTTTT.